This TCR beta chain came from a study of OX40 agonist ivuxolimab in advanced cancers. Describing the broader study: Ivuxolimab was an agonistic, fully human IgG2 monoclonal antibody directed against OX40 (CD134), a costimulatory receptor. Intravenous ivuxolimab was administered to patients every 2 weeks at six dose levels: 0.01, 0.1, 0.3, 1.5, 3 and 10 mg/kg. Among the 52 dose-escalation patients, 19 had hepatocellular carcinoma, 15 melanoma, 9 renal cell carcinoma and 9 head and neck cancer. The dose-escalation cohort was roughly 83% male with a mean age of approximately 60 years, ranging from roughly 20 to 85. Prior anti-PD-1, anti-PD-L1 or anti-CTLA-4 therapy was permitted, and checkpoint inhibitors had been received by 40% to 50% of dose-escalation patients. Three dose-escalation patients achieved partial responses, one with hepatocellular carcinoma and two with cutaneous melanoma. Peripheral TCRbeta sequencing was intended to test whether TCR sequence diversity was altered and clonal T-cell expansion was caused by ivuxolimab. The paper covers the monotherapy dose-escalation part of the phase I ivuxolimab trial, which included N of about 50 patients.

Patients with autoimmune disease history or receiving systemic immunosuppression were excluded from the trial. Peripheral blood for TCR sequencing was drawn from every dose cohort at baseline, at cycle 4 day 1 and at cycle 7 day 1. Samples were obtained from an open-label, multicenter, first-in-human phase I dose-escalation trial of ivuxolimab. Adults with locally advanced or metastatic melanoma, renal cell, hepatocellular, or head and neck squamous cell carcinoma were enrolled in the trial. Before TCR sequencing, CD4+ T cells and CD8+ T cells from peripheral blood were sorted into separate populations. Overall study outcomes, separate from this receptor: At doses of 0.1 to 3.0 mg/kg, clonal expansion of both CD4+ and CD8+ blood T cells was observed from baseline to week 6. The antigen specificity of the peripheral T cells that underwent clonal expansion was not determined. Partial responders in the 0.1-3.0 mg/kg groups had among the lowest normalized peripheral clonal expansion, especially among CD8+ T cells. After ivuxolimab, CD8+ T cells had more expanded clones than CD4+ T cells on average. Low levels of normalized T-cell clonal expansion were also shown by some nonresponding patients.

To sequence the TCRbeta CDR3 region, genomic DNA was isolated from the sorted cells. The immunoSEQ Assay was used to sequence the TCRbeta CDR3 regions. As stored in TCRdb, this immuneACCESS dataset retains in-frame rearrangements with V and J assigned. A fraction of the clones does not appear; measured against another copy, unresolved V genes explain less than half of the discrepancy, and the remainder lacks a known reason. This sample has roughly 57,000 clones in its table, and about 85% of those were observed once. Of the sample, more than 15% falls within the top ten clones. A word on this clone: Its recognized antigen is unknown. No much larger clonotype is one base removed from it; base qualities were not supplied.

This TCR came from an adult with an advanced solid tumor such as melanoma, head and neck, liver or kidney cancer. The source was CD4+ or CD8+ T cells sorted from blood, collected in a trial of the OX40 agonist ivuxolimab.

CDR3 sequence: CASFVRGGYGYTF. The bases read TGTGCCAGTTTTGTAAGGGGGGGTTATGGCTACACCTTC. The sequence joins TRBV28 to TRBJ1-2; tentative D gene TRBD1, with 6 bases matching. From cysteine to phenylalanine, the CDR3 is 13 amino acids long. Only the CDR3 DNA stays, 39 bases, in frame from base 1. The V end loses 9 bases and the J end loses 5 bases, and a stretch of 16 bases separates them. The CDR1 and CDR2 encoded by the germline V gene are MDHEN and SYDVKM.